These 9 T cell receptor beta chains were sequenced from one sample in a study of cytomegalovirus exposure and HLA in healthy donors. Repertoires were generated with immunoSEQ multiplex PCR, while TCRdb's copy carries only in-frame clones and drops some. The data show 80,000 to 90,000 clones, approximately 96% seen once. Sequencing was performed on PBMCs. The receptors originated from a man between 18 and 35 years old in good health and CMV-seronegative.

The genes are TRBV6-1 and TRBJ1-3, with D uncertain. V lost 2 bases and J 0 bases, leaving 8 bases between the germline ends. This CDR3 spans 15 amino acids. Germline CDR1 and CDR2: MNHNS and SASEGT. The CDR3 sequence is CASSEISGSGNTIYF. The CDR3 DNA sequence: TGTGCCAGCAGTGAAATCAGTGGCTCTGGAAACACCATATATTTT.

V usage is TRBV2 and J usage is TRBJ1-5, with TRBD1 as a possible D gene (5 bases). CDR3 length: 16 residues. CDR1 SNHLY and CDR2 FYNNEI come from the germline V gene. Trimming removed 4 bases from V and 5 bases from J, with 18 bases in between. The CDR3 reads CASSATPGGEYQPQHF. In nucleotides, the CDR3 is TGTGCCAGCAGTGCTACCCCAGGAGGGGAATATCAGCCCCAGCATTTT.

V usage is TRBV10-1 and J usage is TRBJ2-7, with 8 bases matching TRBD2. The CDR3 totals 15 residues. V was clipped by 3 bases and J by 2 bases; unmatched bases: 6. The germline CDR1 and CDR2 sequences are WNHNN and SYGVQD (reference sequence). The CDR3 sequence is CASSDGIAGTYEQYF. The CDR3 DNA sequence: TGCGCCAGCAGTGATGGGATAGCGGGAACCTACGAGCAGTACTTC.

The chain couples TRBV7-9 to TRBJ2-2; D possibly corresponds to TRBD1 (5 bases). CDR3 length: 16 amino acids. Germline V gene data show CDR1 as SEHNR and CDR2 as FQNEAQ (reference sequence). The V gene lost 2 bases and the J gene lost 2 bases, with 12 bases spanning the gap. CDR3 sequence reads: CASSLSNRRNTGELFF. In nucleotides, the CDR3 is TGTGCCAGCAGCTTATCCAACAGGAGAAACACCGGGGAGCTGTTTTTT.

The chain employs TRBV29-1 and TRBJ1-1; TRBD1 is a possible D gene (6 bases). CDR3 length: 14 amino acids. Looked up from germline, CDR1 is SQVTM and CDR2 is ANQGSEA. The V and J ends lost 4 bases and 0 bases respectively, with 12 bases between them. The CDR3 loop reads CSVVRTALNTEAFF. CDR3 sequence (DNA): TGCAGCGTTGTCCGGACAGCCTTGAACACTGAAGCTTTCTTT.

This clone came up once. The genes are TRBV18 and TRBJ2-2, with D perhaps matching TRBD2 (5 bases). The V and J ends lost 6 bases and 3 bases respectively, with 17 bases between them. This CDR3 spans 16 amino acids. Germline V gene sequence: CDR1 KGHSH, CDR2 LQKENI. CDR3 loop: CASSLRIGVYTGELFF. The CDR3 region has the DNA TGTGCCAGCTCCCTAAGAATCGGGGTTTACACCGGGGAGCTGTTTTTT.

The chain uses TRBV28 and TRBJ1-5, with D perhaps matching TRBD1 (5 bases). CDR1 MDHEN and CDR2 SYDVKM come from the germline V gene. Trimming took off 3 bases at V and 7 bases at J, with 13 bases between the two ends. The CDR3 sequence is 14 residues long. The CDR3 coding sequence is TGTGCCAGCAGTTTTGTCAGGGTGGGCCAGCCCCAGCATTTT. Encoded protein: CASSFVRVGQPQHF. The full variable domain, in which reference TRBV28 and TRBJ1-5 provide the parts outside the CDR3, is DVKVTQSSRYLVKRTGEKVFLECVQDMDHENMFWYRQDPGLGLRLIYFSYDVKMKEKGDIPEGYSVSREKKERFSLILESASTNQTSMYLCASSFVRVGQPQHFGDGTRLSIL.

This sequence joins TRBV7-2 and TRBJ2-7; 7 bases are shared with TRBD2. This CDR3 is built from 14 residues. The trim removed 3 bases at V and 2 bases at J, leaving 4 bases unmatched. The germline CDR1 and CDR2 sequences are SGHTA and FQGNSA. CDR3 in DNA: TGTGCCAGCAGCTTGTTAGCGGGTCCCTACGAGCAGTACTTC. This sequence encodes CASSLLAGPYEQYF.

V gene TRBV7-6 combines with J gene TRBJ2-1; D possibly corresponds to TRBD2 (6 bases). The CDR3 extends over 16 amino acids. V was clipped by 5 bases and J by 8 bases, with 22 bases between them. The V gene's germline CDR1 is SGHVS and CDR2 FNYEAQ. CDR3 loop: CASSPLAGRRGDEQFF. The CDR3 DNA follows: TGTGCCAGCAGCCCTTTGGCGGGACGAAGGGGCGATGAGCAGTTCTTC.